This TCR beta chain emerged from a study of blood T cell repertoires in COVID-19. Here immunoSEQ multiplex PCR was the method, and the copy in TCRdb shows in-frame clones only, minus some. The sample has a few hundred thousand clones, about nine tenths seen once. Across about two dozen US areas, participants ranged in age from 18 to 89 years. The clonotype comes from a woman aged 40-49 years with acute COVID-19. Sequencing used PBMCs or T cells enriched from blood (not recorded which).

The CDR3 region has the DNA TGTGCAAGTCGCTTAACCCGGACTAGCGGAGACAATGAGCAGTTCTTC. It codes for CASRLTRTSGDNEQFF. The chain joins TRBV12-2 to TRBJ2-1; the table assigns TRBD2, which was not confirmed against the DNA. TRBV12-2 is noted as a pseudogene. This CDR3 has 16 amino acids.